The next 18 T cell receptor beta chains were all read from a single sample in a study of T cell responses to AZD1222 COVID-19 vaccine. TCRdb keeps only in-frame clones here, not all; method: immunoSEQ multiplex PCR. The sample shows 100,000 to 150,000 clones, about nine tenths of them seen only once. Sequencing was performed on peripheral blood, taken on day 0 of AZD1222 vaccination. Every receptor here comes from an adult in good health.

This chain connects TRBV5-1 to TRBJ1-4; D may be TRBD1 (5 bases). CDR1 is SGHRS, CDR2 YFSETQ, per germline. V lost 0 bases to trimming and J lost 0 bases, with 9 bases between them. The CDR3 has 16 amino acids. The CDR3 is CASSLDRPATNEKLFF. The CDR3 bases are TGCGCCAGCAGCTTGGACAGGCCCGCAACTAATGAAAAACTGTTTTTT.

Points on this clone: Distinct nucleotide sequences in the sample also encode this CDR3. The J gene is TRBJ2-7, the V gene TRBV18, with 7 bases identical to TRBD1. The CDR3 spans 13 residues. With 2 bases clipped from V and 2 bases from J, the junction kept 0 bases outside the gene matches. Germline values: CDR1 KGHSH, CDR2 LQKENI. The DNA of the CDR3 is TGTGCCAGCTCACCAGGGACAGCCTACGAGCAGTACTTC. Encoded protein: CASSPGTAYEQYF. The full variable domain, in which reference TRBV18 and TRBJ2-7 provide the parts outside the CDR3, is NAGVMQNPRHLVRRRGQEARLRCSPMKGHSHVYWYRQLPEEGLKFMVYLQKENIIDESGMPKERFSAEFPKEGPSILRIQQVVRGDSAAYFCASSPGTAYEQYFGPGTRLTVT.

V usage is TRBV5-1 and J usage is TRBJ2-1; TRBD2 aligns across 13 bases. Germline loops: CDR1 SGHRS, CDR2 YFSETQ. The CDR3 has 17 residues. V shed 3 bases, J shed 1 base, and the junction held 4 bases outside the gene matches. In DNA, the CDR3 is TGCGCCAGCAGCTCACTAGCGGGAGGGACGTCCTACAATGAGCAGTTCTTC. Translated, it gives CASSSLAGGTSYNEQFF.

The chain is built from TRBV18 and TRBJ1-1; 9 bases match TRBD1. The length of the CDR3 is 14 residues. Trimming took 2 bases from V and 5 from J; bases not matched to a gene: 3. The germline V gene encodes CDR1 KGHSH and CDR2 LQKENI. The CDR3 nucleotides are TGTGCCAGCTCACCAGGGACAGGGTGGACTGAAGCTTTCTTT. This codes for CASSPGTGWTEAFF. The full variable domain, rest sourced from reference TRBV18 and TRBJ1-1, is NAGVMQNPRHLVRRRGQEARLRCSPMKGHSHVYWYRQLPEEGLKFMVYLQKENIIDESGMPKERFSAEFPKEGPSILRIQQVVRGDSAAYFCASSPGTGWTEAFFGQGTRLTVV.

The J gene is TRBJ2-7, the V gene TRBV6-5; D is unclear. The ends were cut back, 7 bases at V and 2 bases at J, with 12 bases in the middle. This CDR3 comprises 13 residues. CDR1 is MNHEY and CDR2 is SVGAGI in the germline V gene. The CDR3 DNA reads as TGTGCCAGCACCTCGCTAGGTGCCTACGAGCAGTACTTC. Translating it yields CASTSLGAYEQYF.

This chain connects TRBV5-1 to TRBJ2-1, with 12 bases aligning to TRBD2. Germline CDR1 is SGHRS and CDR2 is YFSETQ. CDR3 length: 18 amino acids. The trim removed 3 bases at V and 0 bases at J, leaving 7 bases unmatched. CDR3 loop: CASSSRTSGASSYNEQFF. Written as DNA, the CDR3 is TGCGCCAGCAGCTCACGGACTAGCGGGGCCTCCTCCTACAATGAGCAGTTCTTC.

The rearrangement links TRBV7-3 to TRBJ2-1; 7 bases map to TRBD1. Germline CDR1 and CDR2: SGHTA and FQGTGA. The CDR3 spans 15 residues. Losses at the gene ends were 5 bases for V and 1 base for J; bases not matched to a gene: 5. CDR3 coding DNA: TGTGCCAGCAGCAAGACAGGGTTTTCCTACAATGAGCAGTTCTTC. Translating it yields CASSKTGFSYNEQFF.

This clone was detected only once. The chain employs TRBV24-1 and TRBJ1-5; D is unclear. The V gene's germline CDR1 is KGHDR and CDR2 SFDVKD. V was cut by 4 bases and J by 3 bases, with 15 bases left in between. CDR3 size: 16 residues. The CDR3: CATSDAGTSSNQPQHF. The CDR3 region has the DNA TGTGCCACCAGTGACGCCGGAACTTCCTCCAATCAGCCCCAGCATTTT.

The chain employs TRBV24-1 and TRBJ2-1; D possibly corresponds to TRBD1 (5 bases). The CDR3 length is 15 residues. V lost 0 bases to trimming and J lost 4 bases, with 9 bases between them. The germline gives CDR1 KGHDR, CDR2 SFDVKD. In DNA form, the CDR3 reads TGTGCCACCAGTGATTTGCAGGCAGGGTACAATGAGCAGTTCTTC. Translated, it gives CATSDLQAGYNEQFF.

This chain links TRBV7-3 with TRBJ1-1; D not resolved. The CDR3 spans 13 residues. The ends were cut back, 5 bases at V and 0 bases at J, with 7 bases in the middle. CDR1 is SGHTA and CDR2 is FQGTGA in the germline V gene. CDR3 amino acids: CASSVQVNTEAFF. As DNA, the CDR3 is TGTGCCAGCAGCGTACAAGTGAACACTGAAGCTTTCTTT.

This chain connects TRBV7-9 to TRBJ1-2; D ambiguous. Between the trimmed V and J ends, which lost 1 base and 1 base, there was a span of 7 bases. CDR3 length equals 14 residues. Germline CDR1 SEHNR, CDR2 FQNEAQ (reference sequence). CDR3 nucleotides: TGTGCCAGCAGCTTAGGTGCAGTTAACTATGGCTACACCTTC. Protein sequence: CASSLGAVNYGYTF.

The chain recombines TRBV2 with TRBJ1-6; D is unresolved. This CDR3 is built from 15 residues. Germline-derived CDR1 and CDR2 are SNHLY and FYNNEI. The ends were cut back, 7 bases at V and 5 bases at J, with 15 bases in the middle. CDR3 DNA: TGTGCCAGCAAAGGGTATATGTTGGATAATTCACCCCTCCACTTT. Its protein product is CASKGYMLDNSPLHF.

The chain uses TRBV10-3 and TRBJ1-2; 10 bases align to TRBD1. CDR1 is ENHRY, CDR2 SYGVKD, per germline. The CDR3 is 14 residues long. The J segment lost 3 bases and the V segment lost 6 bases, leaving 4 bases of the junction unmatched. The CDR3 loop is CAISRDRGDYGYTF. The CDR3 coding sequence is TGTGCCATCAGCCGGGACAGGGGAGACTATGGCTACACCTTC.

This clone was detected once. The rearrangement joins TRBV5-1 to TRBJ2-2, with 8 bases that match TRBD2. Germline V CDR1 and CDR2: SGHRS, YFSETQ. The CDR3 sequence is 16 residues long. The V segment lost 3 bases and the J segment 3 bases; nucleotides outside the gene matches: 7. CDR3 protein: CASSSGSGGDTGELFF. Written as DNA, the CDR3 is TGCGCCAGCAGCTCTGGGAGCGGGGGAGACACCGGGGAGCTGTTTTTT.

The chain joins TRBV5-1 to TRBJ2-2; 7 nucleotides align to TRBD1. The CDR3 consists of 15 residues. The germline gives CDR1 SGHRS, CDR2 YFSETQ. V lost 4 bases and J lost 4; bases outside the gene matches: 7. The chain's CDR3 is CASSGGQVITGELFF. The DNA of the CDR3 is TGCGCCAGCAGCGGAGGACAGGTGATCACCGGGGAGCTGTTTTTT. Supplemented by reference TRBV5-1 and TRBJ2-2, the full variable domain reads KAGVTQTPRYLIKTRGQQVTLSCSPISGHRSVSWYQQTPGQGLQFLFEYFSETQRNKGNFPGRFSGRQFSNSRSEMNVSTLELGDSALYLCASSGGQVITGELFFGEGSRLTVL.

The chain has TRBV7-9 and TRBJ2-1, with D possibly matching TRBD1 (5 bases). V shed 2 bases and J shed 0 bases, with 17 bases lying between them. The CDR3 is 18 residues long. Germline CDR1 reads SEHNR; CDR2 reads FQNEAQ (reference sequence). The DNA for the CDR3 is TGTGCCAGCAGCTTAATTCGGCTAGGGGTTTCCTCCTACAATGAGCAGTTCTTC. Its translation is CASSLIRLGVSSYNEQFF.

In DNA form, the CDR3 reads TGTGCCAGCAGTGATTCAGGCTTCTATGGCTACACCTTC. This gives the protein CASSDSGFYGYTF. J is TRBJ1-2 and V is TRBV25-1; D not resolved. CDR3 length: 13 residues. V was cut by 3 bases and J by 4 bases, with 9 bases left in between. From germline, CDR1 is MGHDK and CDR2 SYGVNS.

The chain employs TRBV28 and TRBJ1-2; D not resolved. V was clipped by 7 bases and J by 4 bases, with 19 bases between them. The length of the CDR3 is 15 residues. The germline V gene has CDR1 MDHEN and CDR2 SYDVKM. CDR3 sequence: CASTAGGPRSYGYTF. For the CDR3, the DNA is TGTGCCAGCACCGCCGGCGGGCCGAGGTCCTATGGCTACACCTTC.